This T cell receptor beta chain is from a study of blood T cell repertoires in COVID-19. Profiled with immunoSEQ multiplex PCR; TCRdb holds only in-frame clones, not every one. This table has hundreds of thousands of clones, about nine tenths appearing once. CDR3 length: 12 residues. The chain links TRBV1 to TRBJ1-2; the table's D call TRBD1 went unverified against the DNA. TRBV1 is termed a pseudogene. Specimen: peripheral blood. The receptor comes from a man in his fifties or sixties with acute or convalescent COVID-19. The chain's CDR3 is CTSNWARPGQAF. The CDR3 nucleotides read TGCACCAGCAATTGGGCGCGACCCGGACAGGCCTTC.